This is a list of T cell receptor beta chains from one sample in a study of blood T cell repertoires in COVID-19. Data came from immunoSEQ multiplex PCR; TCRdb stores just in-frame clones and leaves some out. Among some 45,000 clones listed, nearly 80% were seen once. The sequenced material came from peripheral blood. The receptors were gathered from a man between 65 and 80 years old with acute or convalescent COVID-19. The CDR3 runs from the conserved cysteine through the conserved F or W. Fields, in order: CDR3 length, clone size, D gene, J gene, V gene, CDR3 protein, CDR3 DNA. D genes are given only for firm matches. Some rows mark clone size as missing; the rest say once, few, many or name a class of expanded clone.

length: 12
size: -
D: -
J: TRBJ2-3
V: TRBV5-4
CDR3: CASSFQRDTQYF
DNA: TGTGCCAGCAGCTTCCAGCGGGATACGCAGTATTTT

length: 18
size: once
D: TRBD2
J: TRBJ2-1
V: TRBV5-1
CDR3: CASSFLPWLAGSYNEQFF
DNA: TGCGCCAGCAGCTTCCTCCCCTGGCTAGCGGGGAGCTACAATGAGCAGTTCTTC

length: 13
size: -
D: TRBD1
J: TRBJ1-4
V: TRBV19
CDR3: CASRRDRVEKLFF
DNA: TGTGCCAGTAGGCGGGACAGGGTGGAAAAACTGTTTTTT

length: 15
size: -
D: -
J: TRBJ1-5
V: TRBV5-5
CDR3: CASSWEWEGTQPQHF
DNA: TGTGCCAGCAGCTGGGAATGGGAGGGCACTCAGCCCCAGCATTTT

length: 13
size: -
D: TRBD1
J: TRBJ1-2
V: TRBV6-1
CDR3: CASSEKGAEGYTF
DNA: TGTGCCAGCAGTGAAAAGGGGGCTGAAGGCTACACCTTC

length: 12
size: -
D: TRBD1
J: TRBJ2-7
V: TRBV6-2/TRBV6-3
CDR3: CASSPGQAARYF
DNA: TGTGCCAGCAGTCCCGGACAGGCCGCACGGTACTTC

length: 13
size: -
D: TRBD1
J: TRBJ1-5
V: TRBV30
CDR3: CAWSRQGNQPQHF
DNA: TGTGCCTGGAGTCGACAGGGGAATCAGCCCCAGCATTTT

length: 17
size: -
D: -
J: TRBJ2-6
V: TRBV7-9
CDR3: CASSLRGFSSGANVLTF
DNA: TGTGCCAGCAGCTTAAGGGGCTTTAGCTCTGGGGCCAACGTCCTGACTTTC

length: 19
size: -
D: TRBD2
J: TRBJ2-7
V: TRBV13
CDR3: CASSNRGGPSGGASYEQYF
DNA: TGTGCCAGCAGCAATAGGGGGGGACCCAGCGGGGGAGCCTCCTACGAGCAGTACTTC

length: 17
size: -
D: TRBD1
J: TRBJ1-3
V: TRBV9
CDR3: CASSPEGARVMGNTIYF
DNA: TGTGCCAGCAGCCCGGAGGGGGCCAGGGTAATGGGAAACACCATATATTTT

length: 15
size: -
D: -
J: TRBJ1-6
V: TRBV6-1
CDR3: CASSDSVSYNSPLHF
DNA: TGTGCCAGCAGTGACAGCGTCTCCTATAATTCACCCCTCCACTTT

length: 14
size: -
D: TRBD1
J: TRBJ1-2
V: TRBV30
CDR3: CAWSLAGGVYGYTF
DNA: TGTGCCTGGAGTCTTGCAGGGGGAGTATATGGCTACACCTTC

length: 14
size: once
D: -
J: TRBJ1-2
V: TRBV28
CDR3: CASSHTPPRYGYTF
DNA: TGTGCCAGCAGCCATACTCCCCCGAGGTATGGCTACACCTTC

length: 13
size: -
D: -
J: TRBJ1-4
V: TRBV28
CDR3: CASSLNSNEKLFF
DNA: TGTGCCAGCAGTTTAAACTCTAATGAAAAACTGTTTTTT

length: 16
size: once
D: -
J: TRBJ2-1
V: TRBV10-2
CDR3: CASSESTRTTNNEQFF
DNA: TGCGCCAGCAGTGAGTCGACTCGAACAACTAACAATGAGCAGTTCTTC

length: 14
size: -
D: TRBD1
J: TRBJ1-6
V: TRBV10-2
CDR3: CASSVAGGNSPLHF
DNA: TGCGCCAGCAGTGTTGCAGGGGGTAATTCACCCCTCCACTTT

length: 13
size: -
D: TRBD1
J: TRBJ2-5
V: TRBV2
CDR3: CASRHRGQETQYF
DNA: TGTGCCAGCAGGCACAGGGGCCAAGAGACCCAGTACTTC

length: 17
size: -
D: TRBD2
J: TRBJ2-5
V: TRBV4-2
CDR3: CASSQAGAGGPRETQYF
DNA: TGTGCCAGCAGCCAAGCGGGGGCGGGGGGGCCCAGGGAGACCCAGTACTTC

length: 16
size: -
D: TRBD1
J: TRBJ1-4
V: TRBV4-1
CDR3: CASSHWPGQSNEKLFF
DNA: TGCGCCAGCAGCCATTGGCCGGGACAGAGTAATGAAAAACTGTTTTTT

length: 14
size: -
D: -
J: TRBJ1-6
V: TRBV6-5
CDR3: CASSYVGGRSPLHF
DNA: TGTGCCAGCAGTTATGTGGGGGGACGGTCACCCCTCCACTTT

length: 14
size: -
D: -
J: TRBJ1-2
V: TRBV7-2
CDR3: CASSLARALAGYTF
DNA: TGTGCCAGCAGCTTAGCGAGAGCGCTGGCGGGCTACACCTTC

length: 16
size: -
D: TRBD1
J: TRBJ2-2
V: TRBV5-4
CDR3: CASSLSAGGNTGELFF
DNA: TGTGCCAGCAGCTTATCTGCAGGGGGCAACACCGGGGAGCTGTTTTTT

length: 15
size: -
D: -
J: TRBJ1-4
V: TRBV5-6
CDR3: CASSGLTGSNEKLFF
DNA: TGTGCCAGCAGCGGATTGACAGGTTCTAATGAAAAACTGTTTTTT

length: 16
size: -
D: -
J: TRBJ1-2
V: TRBV5-1
CDR3: CASSFLRQTGDYGYTF
DNA: TGCGCCAGCAGCTTCTTACGACAGACGGGGGACTATGGCTACACCTTC

length: 12
size: -
D: TRBD1
J: TRBJ1-2
V: TRBV10-3
CDR3: CAIQTGANGYTF
DNA: TGTGCCATCCAAACAGGGGCGAATGGCTACACCTTC

length: 14
size: once
D: -
J: TRBJ2-2
V: TRBV5-6
CDR3: CASSFGQNTGELFF
DNA: TGTGCCAGCAGCTTCGGACAGAACACCGGGGAGCTGTTTTTT

length: 15
size: -
D: TRBD1
J: TRBJ1-2
V: TRBV6-1
CDR3: CASSEAGDSLYGYTF
DNA: TGTGCCAGCAGTGAAGCCGGGGACAGCCTATATGGCTACACCTTC

length: 15
size: -
D: TRBD1
J: TRBJ2-5
V: TRBV5-5
CDR3: CASSKGTGLEETQYF
DNA: TGTGCCAGCAGCAAAGGGACAGGGTTAGAAGAGACCCAGTACTTC

length: 17
size: -
D: TRBD1
J: TRBJ1-5
V: TRBV28
CDR3: CACQPDREVYSNQPQHF
DNA: TGTGCCTGCCAGCCGGACAGGGAGGTTTATAGCAATCAGCCCCAGCATTTT

length: 14
size: -
D: TRBD1
J: TRBJ1-2
V: TRBV3-1/TRBV3-2
CDR3: CASTSTGASNGYTF
DNA: TGTGCCAGCACCTCGACAGGGGCGTCGAATGGCTACACCTTC

length: 13
size: -
D: -
J: TRBJ1-2
V: TRBV7-3
CDR3: CASSFGPAYGYTF
DNA: TGTGCCAGCAGCTTTGGGCCAGCTTATGGCTACACCTTC

length: 16
size: -
D: -
J: TRBJ1-1
V: TRBV18
CDR3: CASSTAQLGRLTEAFF
DNA: TGTGCCAGCTCAACGGCGCAACTAGGCAGGTTAACTGAAGCTTTCTTT

length: 15
size: -
D: TRBD1
J: TRBJ1-5
V: TRBV6-6
CDR3: CASTRNRDSNQPQHF
DNA: TGTGCCAGCACTCGGAACCGGGACAGTAATCAGCCCCAGCATTTT

length: 15
size: -
D: -
J: TRBJ1-6
V: TRBV2
CDR3: CASSEGRATVSPLHF
DNA: TGTGCCAGCAGTGAAGGGAGGGCTACGGTCTCACCCCTCCACTTT

length: 16
size: -
D: TRBD2
J: TRBJ2-1
V: TRBV4-1
CDR3: CASSQVAGGPYNEQFF
DNA: TGCGCCAGCAGCCAGGTAGCGGGGGGGCCCTACAATGAGCAGTTCTTC

length: 14
size: -
D: -
J: TRBJ1-2
V: TRBV7-2
CDR3: CASSLARSNYGYTF
DNA: TGTGCCAGCAGCTTAGCCAGGTCTAACTATGGCTACACCTTC

length: 14
size: few
D: -
J: TRBJ1-5
V: TRBV7-2
CDR3: CASSLAYRNQPQHF
DNA: TGTGCCAGCAGCTTAGCTTACAGAAATCAGCCCCAGCATTTT

length: 12
size: -
D: -
J: TRBJ2-7
V: TRBV11-3
CDR3: CASSAQDYEQYF
DNA: TGTGCCAGCAGCGCACAGGACTACGAGCAGTACTTC

length: 14
size: -
D: TRBD2
J: TRBJ2-2
V: TRBV4-1
CDR3: CASGLAGGSGELFF
DNA: TGCGCCAGCGGGCTAGCGGGGGGGTCCGGGGAGCTGTTTTTT

length: 17
size: -
D: -
J: TRBJ1-1
V: TRBV30
CDR3: CAWSDRTGWNVIPEAFF
DNA: TGTGCCTGGAGTGATCGAACAGGATGGAATGTGATCCCTGAAGCTTTCTTT

length: 19
size: -
D: TRBD2
J: TRBJ2-1
V: TRBV11-3
CDR3: CASSLARTSGGPASNEQFF
DNA: TGTGCCAGCAGCTTGGCCAGGACTAGCGGGGGGCCCGCGAGCAATGAGCAGTTCTTC

length: 21
size: -
D: TRBD1
J: TRBJ2-7
V: TRBV7-6
CDR3: CASSLDPPPGQGFTASYEQYF
DNA: TGTGCCAGCAGCTTAGACCCCCCGCCGGGACAGGGGTTTACCGCCAGCTACGAGCAGTACTTC

length: 14
size: -
D: -
J: TRBJ2-2
V: TRBV7-2
CDR3: CASSPQATVRELFF
DNA: TGTGCCAGCAGCCCACAGGCGACGGTACGGGAGCTGTTTTTT

length: 15
size: -
D: -
J: TRBJ1-2
V: TRBV7-9
CDR3: CASSLGAGANYGYTF
DNA: TGTGCCAGCAGCTTAGGGGCAGGGGCAAACTATGGCTACACCTTC

length: 16
size: -
D: -
J: TRBJ1-2
V: TRBV12-2
CDR3: CASRLPRGGLVYGYTF
DNA: TGTGCAAGTCGCTTACCGAGGGGGGGGCTGGTCTATGGCTACACCTTC

length: 14
size: -
D: TRBD1
J: TRBJ1-6
V: TRBV3-1/TRBV3-2
CDR3: CASSQGTGNSPLHF
DNA: TGTGCCAGCAGCCAAGGGACAGGGAATTCACCCCTCCACTTT

length: 16
size: -
D: -
J: TRBJ1-1
V: TRBV3-1/TRBV3-2
CDR3: CASSQGRWGEGTEAFF
DNA: TGTGCCAGCAGCCAAGGCCGGTGGGGGGAAGGCACTGAAGCTTTCTTT

length: 16
size: -
D: -
J: TRBJ2-7
V: TRBV3-1/TRBV3-2
CDR3: CASSQRGQGSFYEQYF
DNA: TGTGCCAGCAGCCAAAGAGGTCAGGGAAGCTTCTACGAGCAGTACTTC

length: 16
size: -
D: TRBD2
J: TRBJ2-7
V: TRBV18
CDR3: CASSPPGWEGKYEQYF
DNA: TGTGCCAGCTCACCACCGGGTTGGGAGGGAAAGTACGAGCAGTACTTC

length: 15
size: once
D: TRBD1
J: TRBJ1-1
V: TRBV7-2
CDR3: CASRSGTGVQTEAFF
DNA: TGTGCCAGCAGATCCGGGACAGGGGTGCAAACTGAAGCTTTCTTT

length: 17
size: -
D: TRBD1
J: TRBJ2-1
V: TRBV7-3
CDR3: CASSLSWGQGASNEQFF
DNA: TGTGCCAGCAGCTTATCCTGGGGTCAGGGGGCGTCCAATGAGCAGTTCTTC

length: 15
size: -
D: -
J: TRBJ2-1
V: TRBV5-5
CDR3: CASSLVPGKINEQFF
DNA: TGTGCCAGCAGCTTGGTCCCAGGGAAAATTAATGAGCAGTTCTTC

length: 15
size: few
D: -
J: TRBJ1-6
V: TRBV10-3
CDR3: CAISDLGGKNSPLHF
DNA: TGTGCCATCAGTGACCTCGGGGGAAAGAATTCACCCCTCCACTTT

length: 14
size: -
D: TRBD2
J: TRBJ2-5
V: TRBV5-1
CDR3: CASSSAGGQETQYF
DNA: TGCGCCAGCAGCTCAGCGGGGGGGCAAGAGACCCAGTACTTC

length: 15
size: -
D: TRBD1
J: TRBJ2-1
V: TRBV9
CDR3: CASSSGQGVYNEQFF
DNA: TGTGCCAGCAGCTCCGGACAGGGGGTCTACAATGAGCAGTTCTTC

length: 16
size: -
D: TRBD1
J: TRBJ2-7
V: TRBV7-9
CDR3: CASSLVGGQGHYEQYF
DNA: TGTGCCAGCAGCCTAGTCGGGGGACAGGGTCACTACGAGCAGTACTTC

length: 17
size: -
D: -
J: TRBJ1-2
V: TRBV3-1/TRBV3-2
CDR3: CASSQDAIRGGGYGYTF
DNA: TGTGCCAGCAGCCAAGACGCGATTCGGGGAGGGGGGTATGGCTACACCTTC

length: 16
size: -
D: TRBD2
J: TRBJ2-1
V: TRBV4-1
CDR3: CASSQGLAGGPNEQFF
DNA: TGCGCCAGCAGCCAAGGACTAGCGGGGGGACCCAATGAGCAGTTCTTC

length: 21
size: -
D: TRBD1
J: TRBJ1-5
V: TRBV10-1
CDR3: CASRVTGEYVDLLYSNQPQHF
DNA: TGCGCCAGCAGAGTGACAGGGGAATACGTCGACCTTTTATATAGCAATCAGCCCCAGCATTTT

length: 14
size: -
D: -
J: TRBJ1-3
V: TRBV11-3
CDR3: CASSLTGTGNTIYF
DNA: TGTGCCAGCAGCTTAACAGGCACTGGAAACACCATATATTTT